The clone carrying this TCR beta chain was detected only once. Its antigen is unknown. This CDR3 has 15 amino acids. V gave up 2 bases and J gave up 6 bases; unmatched junction bases: 8. CDR1 and CDR2 from the germline V gene are MNHEY and SMNVEV (reference sequence). Time point meaning: newly diagnosed GD, antithyroid drugs for less than 3 months. PBMC-extracted RNA yielded the TCR library. American Thyroid Association guidelines were used to diagnose Graves' disease. The sample belongs to a study of regulatory T cells in long-lasting Graves disease. Study-level results: Thyroid tissue went unstudied; only peripheral blood was examined.

According to the study, TCR beta libraries were built with iRepertoire HTBI primers and CDR3-region Arm-PCR. TCRdb reprocessed the multiplex PCR reads with MiXCR, giving one entry per CDR3 protein. The sample yields about 220,000 distinct CDR3 sequences, roughly a fifth seen once. The sample also formed part of further work on T cells in Graves' hyperthyroidism and ophthalmopathy. Per that paper: TCR CDR3 underwent first-round RT-PCR with the HTBI primer set.

Source: peripheral blood mononuclear cells (PBMCs), taken at new diagnosis, from a patient treated with antithyroid drugs. This receptor was identified in a woman aged 25 to 39 with Graves disease. The chain recombines TRBV27 with TRBJ2-7; 9 positions match TRBD1. CDR3 bases: TGTGCCAGCAGTTTAGCCGGACAGGGGCTTACCGAGCAGTACTTC. Amino acids: CASSLAGQGLTEQYF.